These T cell receptor beta chains were read from a single sample in a study of blood T cells in healthy people across ages. TCRdb processed the 5' RACE reads anew with MiXCR; each CDR3 protein has one entry. The sample has over 600,000 distinct CDR3 sequences; approximately 40% are singletons. The specimen was blood. These receptors were taken from a man older than 75 in good health. The CDR3 runs from the conserved cysteine through the conserved F or W. Fields, in order: D gene, V gene, clone size, J gene, CDR3 length, CDR3 protein, CDR3 DNA. D genes are given only for firm matches. Size is stated for part of the rows, as once, few or many counts, or as a class when the clone is expanded.

TRBD1	TRBV27	.	TRBJ1-2	13	CASSLGQTYGYTF	TGTGCCAGCAGCCTGGGACAGACCTATGGCTACACCTTC
TRBD2	TRBV7-2	.	TRBJ2-1	15	CASSRSGRRYNEQFF	TGTGCCAGCAGTCGTAGCGGGAGGCGCTACAATGAGCAGTTCTTC
.	TRBV18	.	TRBJ2-3	14	CASSLSGVGDTQYF	TGTGCCAGCTCCCTCAGCGGAGTCGGAGATACGCAGTATTTT
.	TRBV7-2	few	TRBJ2-5	14	CASTRGTGGETQYF	TGTGCCAGCACCCGGGGGACGGGTGGAGAGACCCAGTACTTC
TRBD2	TRBV20-1	.	TRBJ2-4	17	CSAGAASGNLAKNIQYF	TGCAGTGCGGGAGCGGCTAGCGGGAATCTAGCCAAAAACATTCAGTACTTC
.	TRBV24-1	.	TRBJ2-7	12	CATQDTHREQYF	TGTGCCACCCAGGACACCCATAGGGAGCAGTACTTC
.	TRBV27	once	TRBJ2-7	15	CASSSGRVRPYEQYF	TGTGCCAGCAGTTCGGGGAGAGTAAGGCCCTACGAGCAGTACTTC
.	TRBV29-1	.	TRBJ1-6	16	CSVESGTPNEISPLHF	TGCAGCGTTGAAAGCGGGACACCTAATGAGATTTCACCCCTCCACTTT
TRBD1	TRBV4-3	.	TRBJ2-7	16	CASSARQGSRYYEQYF	TGCGCCAGCAGCGCTCGACAGGGCTCGAGATATTACGAGCAGTACTTC
.	TRBV25-1	few	TRBJ2-7	13	CASSEINNYEQYF	TGTGCCAGTAGTGAAATTAATAACTACGAGCAGTACTTC
.	TRBV5-1	.	TRBJ2-1	14	CASSLVDSINEQFF	TGCGCCAGCAGCTTGGTGGACAGCATCAATGAGCAGTTCTTC
.	TRBV29-1	.	TRBJ2-2	12	CSVGRITGELFF	TGCAGCGTGGGACGGATCACCGGGGAGCTGTTTTTT
.	TRBV28	once	TRBJ2-2	14	CASRWGDRTGELFF	TGTGCCAGCCGGTGGGGCGACAGGACCGGGGAGCTGTTTTTT
.	TRBV3-1	.	TRBJ2-1	15	CASSQGSASYNEQFF	TGTGCCAGCAGCCAAGGTAGCGCCTCCTACAATGAGCAGTTCTTC
.	TRBV5-6	.	TRBJ2-3	15	CASSTETARPDTQYF	TGTGCCAGCAGCACTGAGACTGCCCGGCCAGATACGCAGTATTTT
.	TRBV28	few	TRBJ1-2	15	CASSLRRRGSLGYTF	TGTGCCAGCAGTTTAAGGAGGAGAGGGTCCCTTGGCTACACCTTC
.	TRBV20-1	many	TRBJ1-1	14	CSAPIQGGDTEAFF	TGCAGTGCTCCGATTCAGGGTGGGGACACTGAAGCTTTCTTT
.	TRBV20-1	.	TRBJ2-3	17	CSAREEKGAVSTDTQYF	TGCAGTGCTAGAGAAGAGAAAGGAGCGGTGAGCACAGATACGCAGTATTTT
TRBD2	TRBV3-1	.	TRBJ2-5	12	CASKAGGETQYF	TGTGCCAGCAAAGCGGGGGGCGAGACCCAGTACTTC
.	TRBV19	.	TRBJ1-2	13	CAASSDGRYGHTF	TGTGCCGCAAGCTCAGACGGCCGATATGGCCACACCTTC
TRBD2	TRBV6-6	.	TRBJ2-7	15	CASSYPSGAGYEQYF	TGTGCCAGCAGTTACCCTAGCGGGGCCGGCTACGAGCAGTACTTC
.	TRBV29-1	many	TRBJ1-1	13	CSGEANSGTEAFF	TGCAGCGGCGAAGCTAACTCCGGGACTGAAGCTTTCTTT
TRBD1	TRBV7-2	.	TRBJ2-7	13	CASSLQGVGEQYF	TGTGCCAGCAGCTTGCAGGGGGTTGGGGAGCAGTACTTC
TRBD2	TRBV20-1	few	TRBJ2-3	14	CSVPTSGGSDTQYF	TGCAGTGTTCCGACTAGCGGGGGGTCAGATACGCAGTATTTT
.	TRBV6-5	.	TRBJ2-7	14	CASSYSIQGGEQYF	TGTGCCAGCAGTTACTCGATTCAGGGAGGTGAGCAGTACTTC
.	TRBV28	few	TRBJ1-2	14	CASSLSLRPYGYTF	TGTGCCAGCAGTTTGTCCCTCCGCCCCTATGGCTACACCTTC
TRBD1	TRBV24-1	few	TRBJ2-7	17	CATSDAATGTGLYEQYF	TGTGCCACCAGTGATGCGGCGACCGGGACAGGGTTGTACGAGCAGTACTTC
.	TRBV7-9	few	TRBJ2-5	14	CASSTVGGQETQYF	TGTGCCAGCAGCACGGTAGGGGGTCAAGAGACCCAGTACTTC
TRBD2	TRBV9	.	TRBJ2-3	16	CASSRSGGRGTDTQYF	TGTGCCAGCAGCCGTAGCGGGGGCAGGGGGACAGATACGCAGTATTTT
.	TRBV7-2	few	TRBJ2-3	17	CASSLDLATAGTDTQYF	TGTGCCAGCAGCTTAGACTTAGCTACCGCGGGCACAGATACGCAGTATTTT